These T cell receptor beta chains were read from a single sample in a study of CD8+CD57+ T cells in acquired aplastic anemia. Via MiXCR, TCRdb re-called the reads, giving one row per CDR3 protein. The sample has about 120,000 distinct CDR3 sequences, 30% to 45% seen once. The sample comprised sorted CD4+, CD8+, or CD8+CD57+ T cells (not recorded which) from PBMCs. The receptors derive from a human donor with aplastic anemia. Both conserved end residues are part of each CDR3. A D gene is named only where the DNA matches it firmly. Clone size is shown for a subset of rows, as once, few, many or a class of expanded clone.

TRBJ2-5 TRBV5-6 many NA CASSRDMVQETQYF TGTGCCAGCAGCCGGGACATGGTTCAAGAGACCCAGTACTTC
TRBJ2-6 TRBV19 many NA CASSRTFSGANVLTF TGTGCCAGTAGTCGGACGTTCTCTGGGGCCAACGTCCTGACTTTC
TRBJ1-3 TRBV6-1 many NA CASSERTSGNTIYF TGTGCCAGCAGTGAACGGACTTCTGGAAACACCATATATTTT
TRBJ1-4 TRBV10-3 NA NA CAISESGFHEKLFF TGTGCCATCAGTGAGTCCGGATTCCATGAAAAACTGTTTTTT
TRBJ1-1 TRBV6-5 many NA CASSLVPVNTEAFF TGTGCCAGCAGTTTGGTCCCCGTCAACACTGAAGCTTTCTTT
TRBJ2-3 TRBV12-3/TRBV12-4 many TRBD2 CASSLRTSGGPRDTQYF TGTGCCAGCAGTCTGCGGACTAGCGGGGGCCCACGGGATACGCAGTATTTT
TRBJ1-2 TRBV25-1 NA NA CASRGDYGSDGYTF TGTGCCAGCAGAGGGGATTACGGGAGCGATGGCTACACCTTC
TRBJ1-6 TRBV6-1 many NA CASYPHSNSPLHF TGTGCCAGCTATCCTCACAGTAATTCACCCCTCCACTTT
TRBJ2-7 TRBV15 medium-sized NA CATSRGGQGKGEQYF TGTGCCACCAGCAGGGGCGGGCAGGGCAAAGGCGAGCAGTACTTC
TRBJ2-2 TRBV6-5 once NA CASSYGGIGGELSF TGTGCCAGCAGTTACGGGGGGATCGGCGGGGAGCTGTCTTTT
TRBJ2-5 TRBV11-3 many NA CASSLVKGETQYF TGTGCCAGCAGCTTAGTAAAGGGAGAGACCCAGTACTTC
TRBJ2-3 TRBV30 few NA CAWSGGTPDTQYF TGTGCCTGGAGTGGAGGGACCCCCGATACGCAGTATTTT
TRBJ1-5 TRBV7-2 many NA CASSLLWRSNQPQHF TGTGCCAGCAGCTTGCTTTGGAGGTCCAATCAGCCCCAGCATTTT
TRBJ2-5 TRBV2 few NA CASSEMDYQETQYF TGTGCCAGCAGTGAAATGGACTACCAAGAGACCCAGTACTTC
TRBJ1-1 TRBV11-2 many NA CASRFRGLNTEAFF TGTGCCAGCAGGTTCAGGGGATTGAACACTGAAGCTTTCTTT
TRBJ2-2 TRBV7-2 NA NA CASVRDTGELFF TGTGCCAGCGTCAGGGACACCGGGGAGCTGTTTTTT
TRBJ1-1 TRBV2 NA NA CASSKNRPGEAFF TGTGCCAGCAGCAAAAACAGGCCGGGTGAAGCTTTCTTT
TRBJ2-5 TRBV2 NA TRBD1 CASSGDRQETQYF TGTGCCAGCAGTGGGGACAGACAAGAGACCCAGTACTTC
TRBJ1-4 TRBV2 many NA CASSEMGRATNEKLFF TGTGCCAGCAGTGAAATGGGCCGTGCAACTAATGAAAAACTGTTTTTT
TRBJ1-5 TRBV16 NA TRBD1 CASSQRWTGVQPQHF TGTGCCAGCAGCCAACGGTGGACAGGGGTTCAGCCCCAGCATTTT
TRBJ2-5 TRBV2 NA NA CASSAAGTQCF TGTGCCAGCAGTGCGGCAGGGACCCAGTGCTTC
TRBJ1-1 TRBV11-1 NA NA CASSHTRGRGNTGAFF TGTGCCAGCAGCCATACGCGGGGACGGGGGAACACAGGAGCTTTCTTT
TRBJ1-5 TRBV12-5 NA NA CASGRDIRTDYYSNQPQHF TGTGCTAGTGGCCGAGATATCAGGACGGACTACTATAGCAATCAGCCCCAGCATTTT
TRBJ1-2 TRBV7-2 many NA CASSLDVNRRANYGYTF TGTGCCAGCAGCTTGGACGTCAACAGGAGAGCTAACTATGGCTACACCTTC
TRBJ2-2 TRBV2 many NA CASSGIGPVELFF TGTGCCAGCAGTGGGATTGGCCCTGTGGAGCTGTTTTTT
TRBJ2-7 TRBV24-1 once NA CASSWAQGSSYEQYF TGTGCCAGCAGTTGGGCCCAGGGATCCTCCTACGAGCAGTACTTC
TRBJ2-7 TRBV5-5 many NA CASSSLGRREQYF TGTGCCAGCAGCTCCCTGGGGAGGAGGGAGCAGTACTTC
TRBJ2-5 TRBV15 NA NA CATSRDNRGAETQYF TGTGCCACCAGCAGAGATAACCGGGGGGCTGAGACCCAGTACTTC
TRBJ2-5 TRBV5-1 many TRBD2 CASSLSTSGGVETQYF TGCGCCAGCAGTCTCTCGACTAGCGGGGGTGTGGAGACCCAGTACTTC
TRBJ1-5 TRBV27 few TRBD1 CASRTTGGSNQPQHF TGTGCCAGCAGGACCACAGGGGGTAGCAATCAGCCCCAGCATTTT
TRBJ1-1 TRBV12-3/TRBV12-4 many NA CASSEDRLNTEAFF TGTGCCAGCAGTGAGGACAGATTAAACACTGAAGCTTTCTTT
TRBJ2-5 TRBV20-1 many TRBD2 CSARTREETQYF TGCAGTGCCCGGACTAGAGAAGAGACCCAGTACTTC
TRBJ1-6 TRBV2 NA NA CASSTSPGSNSPLHF TGTGCCAGCAGCACCTCTCCGGGCAGTAATTCACCCCTCCACTTT
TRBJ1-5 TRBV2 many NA CASSGPSRVGQPQHF TGTGCCAGCAGTGGCCCTTCGAGGGTCGGTCAGCCCCAGCATTTT
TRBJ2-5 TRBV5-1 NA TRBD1 CASSARQGRAETQYF TGCGCCAGCAGCGCCCGACAGGGAAGGGCGGAGACCCAGTACTTC
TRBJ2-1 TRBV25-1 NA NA CASSRSFWGLDFYNEQFF TGTGCCAGCAGTCGATCTTTTTGGGGACTCGATTTTTACAATGAGCAGTTCTTC
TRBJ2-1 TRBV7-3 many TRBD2 CASSLRGLAGSSYNEQFF TGTGCCAGCAGCTTAAGAGGACTAGCGGGGAGCTCCTACAATGAGCAGTTCTTC